This T cell receptor beta chain emerged from a study of OX40 agonist ivuxolimab in advanced cancers. Looking at the study overall: Three partial responders included one hepatocellular carcinoma patient and two cutaneous melanoma patients. Whole-study findings and limits: At 0.1 to 3.0 mg/kg and by week 6, CD4+ and CD8+ T cells in the blood had expanded clonally.

Researchers took blood at baseline, on cycle 4 day 1, and on cycle 7 day 1. CDR1 is SGHTA, CDR2 FQGNSA, per germline. This CDR3 has 12 residues. Between the trimmed V and J ends, which lost 4 bases and 3 bases, there was a span of 4 bases. TCRdb keeps only in-frame clones here, not all; method: immunoSEQ multiplex PCR. The table records around 72,000 clones, about 91% of them present only once. As for this clone: The antigen is undetermined.

The sequence came from an adult with an advanced solid tumor such as melanoma, head and neck, liver or kidney cancer. The source was CD4+ or CD8+ T cells sorted from blood, collected in a trial of the OX40 agonist ivuxolimab. The rearrangement links TRBV7-2 to TRBJ1-5, with D hard to call. In nucleotides, the CDR3 is TGTGCCAGCAGCTCCCCCAATCAGCCCCAGCATTTT. Encoded protein: CASSSPNQPQHF.